These 8 T cell receptor beta chains were all obtained from the same sample, sequenced in a study of identical twins. TCRdb independently ran MiXCR on the 5' RACE reads; one entry per CDR3 protein. The sample shows fewer than 350,000 distinct CDR3 sequences, about 8.1% of them seen only once. The same sample was also studied in work on yellow fever vaccine responses in identical twins.

Sample: memory (CD45RO+) T cells sorted from blood. The source is a woman between 18 and 30 years old in good health.

This clonotype was counted many times. The V and J genes are TRBV3-1 and TRBJ2-7, with D tentatively TRBD2 (6 bases). The CDR3 is 16 amino acids. Per the germline V gene, CDR1 is LGHDT and CDR2 is YNNKEL (reference sequence). V lost 3 bases and J 5 bases, leaving 20 bases between the germline ends. The CDR3 DNA reads as TGTGCCAGCAGCCAGGGCAGCGGGCGACCTTCCCACGAGCAGTACTTC. This encodes CASSQGSGRPSHEQYF.

This clonotype was seen at least ten times. The chain carries TRBV4-2 and TRBJ1-5, with a tentative D call TRBD1 (6 bases). V was cut by 0 bases and J by 5 bases, with 11 bases left in between. The CDR3 spans 15 residues. Germline V gene data show CDR1 as LGHNA and CDR2 as YNFKEQ. The CDR3 here is CASSQDRGFDQPQHF. In nucleotides, the CDR3 is TGTGCCAGCAGCCAAGATAGGGGGTTTGATCAGCCCCAGCATTTT.

About this clonotype itself: At one end, the junction sequence differs from germline, possibly due to a read error. The chain combines TRBV24-1 with TRBJ2-1, with a possible D match to TRBD1 (6 bases). The CDR3 contains 21 residues. Per germline, CDR1 KGHDR and CDR2 SFDVKD. The CDR3 nucleotides are TGTGCCACCGGTGATTTGGGTCTGGGGCCAGGAGGACAGAGCTCCTACAATGAGCAGTTCTTC. Its translation is CATGDLGLGPGGQSSYNEQFF.

CDR3 residues: CATSDSGQGARTQYF. CDR3 sequence (DNA): TGTGCCACCAGTGACAGCGGACAGGGCGCAAGGACGCAGTATTTT. The V and J genes are TRBV24-1 and TRBJ2-3, with TRBD1 matching over 8 bases. The V gene end was trimmed by 4 bases and the J gene end by 9 bases; junction bases not matched to a gene: 11. Germline CDR1 reads KGHDR; CDR2 reads SFDVKD. The CDR3 is made up of 15 amino acids.

This clonotype was seen a handful of times. The gene calls are TRBV20-1 and TRBJ2-7, with 8 bases matching TRBD2. The CDR3 is 12 residues long. Germline CDR1 reads DFQATT; CDR2 reads SNEGSKA (reference sequence). Unmatched junction bases numbered 7, after V lost 7 bases and J lost 5 bases. CDR3 sequence reads: CSVLQRENEQYF. CDR3 bases: TGCAGTGTTTTACAGCGGGAGAACGAGCAGTACTTC.

This clonotype has a count of ten or more. The chain employs TRBV3-1 and TRBJ2-1; D may be TRBD1 or TRBD2 (5 bases each). This CDR3 is 14 amino acids long. V gave up 7 bases and J gave up 2 bases, with 12 bases separating them. Germline V CDR1 and CDR2: LGHDT, YNNKEL (reference sequence). For the CDR3, the DNA is TGTGCCAGCACGAGGGGATGGGCCTACAATGAGCAGTTCTTC. It yields the protein CASTRGWAYNEQFF.

This clonotype was seen a few times. The genes are TRBV20-1 and TRBJ1-6, with a weak D call TRBD1 (5 bases). Trimming took 2 bases from V and 7 from J, leaving 6 bases between them. CDR1 and CDR2 from the germline V gene are DFQATT and SNEGSKA (reference sequence). The length of the CDR3 is 12 residues. In DNA, the CDR3 is TGCAGTGCTAGACAGGGAAATTCACCCCTCCACTTT. This encodes CSARQGNSPLHF.

The V gene is TRBV3-1, the J gene TRBJ2-7, with TRBD1 matching over 7 bases. This CDR3 comprises 17 residues. Germline V gives CDR1 LGHDT, CDR2 YNNKEL (reference sequence). Trimming took 4 bases from V and 4 from J; bases not matched to a gene: 16. The CDR3 is CASSPHSSTRGRYEQYF. CDR3 DNA: TGTGCCAGCAGCCCCCACTCCTCGACAAGGGGGCGTTACGAGCAGTACTTC.